A selection of T cell receptor beta chains follows, all from one sample in a study of cytomegalovirus exposure and HLA in healthy donors. Sequenced by immunoSEQ multiplex PCR; TCRdb stores in-frame clones only, minus some. Of 100,000 to 150,000 clones listed, around three quarters are singletons. The specimen sequenced was PBMCs. All receptors come from a female donor in good health and CMV-seronegative. CDR3s include the opening cysteine and the closing phenylalanine or tryptophan. The D gene is left open where the match is weak. A row's size may be missing; if present it is once, few, many or a size class.

j_call v_call d_call clone_size cdr3_nt cdr3_aa
TRBJ2-5 TRBV5-8 TRBD2 . TGTGCCAGCAGTTCTAGCGGGGGGTACCAAGAGACCCAGTACTTC CASSSSGGYQETQYF
TRBJ2-7 TRBV6-6 TRBD1 . TGTGCCAGCAGTCCCGACAGGGACCACGAGCAGTACTTC CASSPDRDHEQYF
TRBJ1-1 TRBV18 TRBD1 . TGTGCCAGCTCACCACTGGGACAGGGTAACACTGAAGCTTTCTTT CASSPLGQGNTEAFF
TRBJ1-5 TRBV6-1 . . TGTGCCAGCAGTGCTCAGGGGAATCAGCCCCAGCATTTT CASSAQGNQPQHF
TRBJ1-2 TRBV2 TRBD1 . TGTGCCAGCAGCCTCGGGACAGGAGGCTACACCTTC CASSLGTGGYTF
TRBJ2-1 TRBV7-9 TRBD1 . TGTGCCAGCAGCCCTAGTGGACAGGGAGAGCAGTTCTTC CASSPSGQGEQFF
TRBJ1-5 TRBV11-2 . . TGTGCCAGCAGCCTAACAGGAGGGGAGCCCCAGCATTTT CASSLTGGEPQHF
TRBJ2-2 TRBV4-1 TRBD1 . TGCGCCAGCGTGGGACAGGGGGCGCTTAACACCGGGGAGCTGTTTTTT CASVGQGALNTGELFF
TRBJ1-2 TRBV5-5 . once TGTGCCAGCAGCTTGCGATCGGGGGACTATGGCTACACCTTC CASSLRSGDYGYTF
TRBJ2-3 TRBV7-9 . . TGTGCCAGCAGCTCCCCCCTAGCGCATCATACGCAGTATTTT CASSSPLAHHTQYF
TRBJ2-2 TRBV14 TRBD2 . TGTGCCAGCAGAAGGACTAGCGGGAGCGGGGAGCTGTTTTTT CASRRTSGSGELFF
TRBJ2-3 TRBV27 . . TGTGCCAGCAGTGATACTACAGATACGCAGTATTTT CASSDTTDTQYF
TRBJ2-5 TRBV2 TRBD2 . TGTGCCAGCAGGCGACGGGGGGTCCAAGAGACCCAGTACTTC CASRRRGVQETQYF
TRBJ2-7 TRBV7-9 . . TGTGCCAGCAGCCGGGGCGGGCAGGGGAACTACGAGCAGTACTTC CASSRGGQGNYEQYF
TRBJ2-3 TRBV2 . . TGTGCCAGCAGTGTAGTATCAGATACGCAGTATTTT CASSVVSDTQYF
TRBJ1-5 TRBV10-3 TRBD1 few TGTGCCACATCAGGGGGTGAGGGTAATCAGCCCCAGCATTTT CATSGGEGNQPQHF
TRBJ2-7 TRBV6-1 TRBD2 few TGTGCCAGCAGTGAAGTTCGTCCGGGACTACGTACCTACGAGCAGTACTTC CASSEVRPGLRTYEQYF
TRBJ2-3 TRBV11-2 . . TGTGCCAGCAGCCAAGGGCGGGGAACAGATACGCAGTATTTT CASSQGRGTDTQYF
TRBJ2-3 TRBV9 TRBD2 . TGTGCCAGCAGCGTAGTTGGTAGCGGGAGTCATGGCACAGATACGCAGTATTTT CASSVVGSGSHGTDTQYF
TRBJ2-1 TRBV6-1 TRBD2 . TGTGCCAGCAGTGAGGTGGGACTAGCGCTGAATGAGCAGTTCTTC CASSEVGLALNEQFF